The clone carrying this TCR beta chain was recorded many times. These data come from a study of HIV-infected children after antiretroviral therapy interruption. Unique molecular identifiers were included in an RNA-based 3' RACE TCR library. Using its own MiXCR run on the 3' RACE reads, TCRdb lists one record per CDR3 protein. The sample yields about 89,000 distinct CDR3 sequences, 5.5% to 8.5% seen once. Treatment indicated: PENTA 11 planned treatment interruption arm or continuous ART arm. Germline V gene lookup returns CDR1 SGHKS and CDR2 YYEKEE (reference sequence). Trimming removed 0 bases at V and 4 bases at J, with 12 bases between. The CDR3 contains 15 residues.

Sequences were derived from CD45RA+ CD4+ T cells from PBMCs, pooled from several time points, sampled from a donor given antiretroviral therapy, either interrupted or continuous. Subset of the sample: naive CD4+ CD45RA+ CD45RO- T cells. The TCR sequence derives from a pool of human donors with HIV. The gene calls are TRBV5-5 and TRBJ2-3; D remains unclear. The CDR3 nucleotides are TGTGCCAGCAGCTTGGACTCTCATCCCGCAGATACGCAGTATTTT. Amino acids: CASSLDSHPADTQYF.